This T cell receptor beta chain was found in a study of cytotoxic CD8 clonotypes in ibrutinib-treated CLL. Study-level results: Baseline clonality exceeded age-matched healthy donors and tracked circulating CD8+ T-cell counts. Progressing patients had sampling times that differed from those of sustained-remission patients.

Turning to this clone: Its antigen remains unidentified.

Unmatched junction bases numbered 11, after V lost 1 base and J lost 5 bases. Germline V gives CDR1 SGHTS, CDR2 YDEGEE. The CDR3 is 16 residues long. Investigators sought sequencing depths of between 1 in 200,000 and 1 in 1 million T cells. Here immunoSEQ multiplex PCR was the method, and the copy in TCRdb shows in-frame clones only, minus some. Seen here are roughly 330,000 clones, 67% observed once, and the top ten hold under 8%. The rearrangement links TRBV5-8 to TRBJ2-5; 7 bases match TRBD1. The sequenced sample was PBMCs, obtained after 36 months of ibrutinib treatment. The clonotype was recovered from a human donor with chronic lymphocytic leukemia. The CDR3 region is CASSLQGVFGWETQYF. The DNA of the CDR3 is TGTGCCAGCAGCTTGCAGGGGGTTTTCGGGTGGGAGACCCAGTACTTC.